These 7 T cell receptor beta chains came from one sample sequenced in a study of PD-1 blockade in classical Hodgkin lymphoma. Time point: cycle 4 day 1 (C4D1), after less than 7 weeks of nivolumab. The patients all showed relapse after autologous stem cell transplantation, while their brentuximab vedotin exposure varied. Using magnetic negative selection, the CD4+ T cells were separated out of thawed PBMCs. TCRdb's copy holds only in-frame clones and misses some; the assay was immunoSEQ multiplex PCR. The data hold 30,000 to 35,000 clones, with around 84% observed a single time. The source was CD4+ T cells from blood, collected before the fourth cycle of nivolumab. The receptors were gathered from a human donor with classical Hodgkin lymphoma.

This chain links TRBV6-1 with TRBJ1-3; no clear D. The V and J ends lost 4 bases and 3 bases respectively, with 10 bases between them. The CDR3 runs to 14 residues. Looked up from germline, CDR1 is MNHNS and CDR2 is SASEGT. CDR3 in DNA: TGTGCCAGCAGTGCGCTTGGGGTTGGAAACACCATATATTTT. Its translation: CASSALGVGNTIYF.

The rearrangement uses TRBV7-2 and TRBJ2-5; TRBD2 is a possible D gene (5 bases). CDR1 and CDR2 from the germline V gene are SGHTA and FQGNSA. V was shortened by 8 bases and J by 2 bases, with 12 bases between the two germline ends. This CDR3 region has 13 residues. The CDR3 loop is CASHFPGQETQYF. The DNA for the CDR3 is TGTGCCAGCCATTTCCCGGGACAAGAGACCCAGTACTTC.

The DNA for the CDR3 is TGTGCCAGCAGTCGACAGGGGGCGCAAACCTACAATGAGCAGTTCTTC. Amino acids: CASSRQGAQTYNEQFF. This chain uses TRBV2 with TRBJ2-1; 10 bases match TRBD1. With 5 bases clipped from V and 2 bases from J, the junction kept 6 bases outside the gene matches. This CDR3 has 16 residues. The germline CDR1 and CDR2 sequences are SNHLY and FYNNEI.

The rearrangement uses TRBV5-6 and TRBJ2-5; D is undetermined. This CDR3 is 16 amino acids long. The germline V and J ends were trimmed by 0 bases and 5 bases, with 17 bases remaining between them. CDR1 and CDR2 from the germline V gene are SGHDT and YYEEEE. CDR3 loop: CASSLGIWPPEETQYF. The CDR3, as DNA: TGTGCCAGCAGCTTGGGGATTTGGCCCCCCGAGGAGACCCAGTACTTC.

The gene calls are TRBV9 and TRBJ2-1; unclear D gene. The CDR3 spans 14 residues. The germline V gene encodes CDR1 SGDLS and CDR2 YYNGEE. Between the trimmed V and J ends, which lost 0 bases and 5 bases, there was a span of 9 bases. CDR3 loop: CASSVVGSNNEQFF. For the CDR3, the DNA is TGTGCCAGCAGCGTAGTGGGGTCCAACAATGAGCAGTTCTTC.

The chain carries TRBV18 and TRBJ2-5, with 9 bases identical to TRBD2. The V gene end was trimmed by 1 base and the J gene end by 1 base; junction bases not matched to a gene: 1. This CDR3 is 15 amino acids long. The germline V gene encodes CDR1 KGHSH and CDR2 LQKENI. CDR3 nucleotides: TGTGCCAGCTCACCACGAGCGGGGGGCCAAGAGACCCAGTACTTC. Translated: CASSPRAGGQETQYF.

This chain uses TRBV9 with TRBJ2-2; no clear D gene. The CDR3 runs to 13 residues. V lost 1 base and J lost 6, with 7 bases in between. Germline-derived CDR1 and CDR2 are SGDLS and YYNGEE. CDR3 sequence (DNA): TGTGCCAGCAGCGTACAGGTGGCCGGGGAGCTGTTTTTT. It specifies CASSVQVAGELFF.